One sample yielded the 23 T cell receptor beta chains listed below, sequenced in a study of human T cells and chemical hapten exposure. The time point: patch test 3, about 24 weeks after DPC sensitization. As for treatment: therapeutic diphenylcyclopropenone sensitization with weekly scalp DPC. TCRdb analysed the RACE reads with MiXCR anew, one entry per CDR3 protein. The sample has 82,000 or so distinct CDR3 sequences, 10% to 15% seen once. The specimen was whole blood, collected in connection with sensitization to the hapten diphenylcyclopropenone (DPC). The origin of the receptors is a woman aged 50 to 65 with alopecia areata. Some clones in this sample may be carry-over from other donors' samples.

This clonotype was counted only a few times. V gene TRBV27 combines with J gene TRBJ1-4; maybe TRBD1 (6 bases). Germline values: CDR1 MNHEY, CDR2 SMNVEV (reference sequence). This CDR3 is built from 15 residues. The V end was cut by 7 bases, the J end by 4 bases, with 16 bases between. The CDR3 DNA is TGTGCCAGCAAGACCCAGGGCAGGGGTAATGAAAAACTGTTTTTT. It codes for CASKTQGRGNEKLFF.

The sample holds a few counts of this clonotype. J is TRBJ1-1 and V is TRBV6-5, with D unresolved. CDR3 length: 13 residues. Germline lookup yields CDR1 MNHEY and CDR2 SVGAGI. V was shortened by 2 bases and J by 1 base, with 5 bases between the two germline ends. This chain's CDR3 is CASSYGENTEAFF. CDR3 bases: TGTGCCAGCAGTTACGGGGAGAACACTGAAGCTTTCTTT.

This clonotype came up many times. The chain couples TRBV29-1 to TRBJ2-7, with TRBD1 identical over 8 bases. CDR3 length: 13 residues. Germline values: CDR1 SQVTM, CDR2 ANQGSEA. V trimming: 4 bases; J trimming: 3 bases; junction bases outside the gene matches: 5. CDR3: CSVAGTGYYEQYF. CDR3 bases: TGCAGCGTTGCCGGGACAGGATACTACGAGCAGTACTTC.

The genes are TRBV20-1 and TRBJ2-7; 10 nucleotides match TRBD1. Per the germline V gene, CDR1 is DFQATT and CDR2 is SNEGSKA (reference sequence). V shed 3 bases and J 6 bases; nucleotides not matched to a gene: 11. This CDR3 contains 15 residues. CDR3 DNA: TGCAGTGCTAGTTCCGCGACGGGACAGGGGTCCGAGCAGTACTTC. Translated: CSASSATGQGSEQYF.

The chain combines TRBV18 with TRBJ2-1, with 7 bases that match TRBD2. The J segment lost 0 bases and the V segment lost 5 bases, leaving 7 bases of the junction unmatched. Germline V gene data show CDR1 as KGHSH and CDR2 as LQKENI. The CDR3 extends over 16 amino acids. The CDR3 loop reads CASSSRGGSSYNEQFF. Written as DNA, the CDR3 is TGTGCCAGCTCATCGAGGGGCGGGAGCTCCTACAATGAGCAGTTCTTC.

In its sample, this clonotype was seen many times. This chain uses TRBV20-1 with TRBJ2-1; D assignment may be TRBD1 or TRBD2 (5 bases each). Trimming shortened V by 4 bases and J by 2 bases, and 9 bases separated the two germline ends. The germline gives CDR1 DFQATT, CDR2 SNEGSKA (reference sequence). The CDR3 totals 13 residues. The CDR3 DNA reads TGCAGTGCTATGGTGGGGGCCTACAATGAGCAGTTCTTC. Translated: CSAMVGAYNEQFF.

This clonotype was counted between two and nine times. The chain links TRBV28 to TRBJ1-1; tentatively, D is TRBD1 (6 bases). Germline assignment: CDR1 MDHEN and CDR2 SYDVKM. V was trimmed by 1 base and J by 4 bases, leaving 10 bases between them. The CDR3 is 14 residues long. The CDR3 DNA is TGTGCCAGCAGTTTATTGGGGGGGGCCACTGAAGCTTTCTTT. This encodes CASSLLGGATEAFF.

The genes are TRBV6-1 and TRBJ1-5; 9 nucleotides align to TRBD1. CDR1 MNHNS and CDR2 SASEGT come from the germline V gene. V dropped 3 bases and J dropped 7; count of bases not matched to a gene: 16. The CDR3 has 18 residues. CDR3 nucleotides: TGTGCCAGCAGTGATAGACGGGACAGGGAGCGATTACGGCAGCCCCAGCATTTT. Translating gives CASSDRRDRERLRQPQHF.

This clonotype was observed many times. The chain is built from TRBV10-2 and TRBJ1-5, with 9 bases lining up with TRBD1. The V gene end was trimmed by 6 bases and the J gene end by 8 bases; junction bases not matched to a gene: 11. Germline loops: CDR1 WSHSY, CDR2 SAAADI. The length of the CDR3 is 15 residues. CDR3 nucleotide sequence: TGCGCCAGCAGACCGGGACAGGGAACTAGTGAGCCCCAGCATTTT. Translation: CASRPGQGTSEPQHF.

This clonotype occurred many times. This chain links TRBV6-5 with TRBJ1-1, with D possibly TRBD1 on 6 matching bases. V was shortened by 2 bases and J by 2 bases, with 12 bases between the two germline ends. The germline gives CDR1 MNHEY, CDR2 SVGAGI. The CDR3 has 15 residues. The CDR3 nucleotides read TGTGCCAGCAGTTACGGGTACAGGGTAAACACTGAAGCTTTCTTT. Translation: CASSYGYRVNTEAFF.

This chain uses TRBV29-1 with TRBJ2-5; 12 bases map to TRBD2. Germline lookup yields CDR1 SQVTM and CDR2 ANQGSEA. V dropped 6 bases and J dropped 5; count of bases not matched to a gene: 4. The CDR3 runs 13 residues. The CDR3 loop is CSVMTSGSETQYF. In nucleotides, the CDR3 is TGCAGCGTCATGACTAGCGGGAGTGAGACCCAGTACTTC. The whole variable domain, remainder taken from reference TRBV29-1 and TRBJ2-5, is SAVISQKPSRDICQRGTSLTIQCQVDSQVTMMFWYRQQPGQSLTLIATANQGSEATYESGFVIDKFPISRPNLTFSTLTVSNMSPEDSSIYLCSVMTSGSETQYFGPGTRLLVL.

This clonotype was counted ten times or more. The chain is built from TRBV11-1 and TRBJ1-1, with D unresolved. The CDR3 length is 13 residues. The germline gives CDR1 SGHAT, CDR2 FQDESV (reference sequence). V dropped 3 bases and J dropped 4 bases, with 9 bases sitting between them. The CDR3 spells CASSLNGVTEAFF. The CDR3 DNA sequence: TGTGCCAGCAGCTTGAATGGGGTCACTGAAGCTTTCTTT.

This clonotype has a count of ten or more. This chain uses TRBV5-6 with TRBJ2-7; 7 nucleotides match TRBD1. From germline, CDR1 is SGHDT and CDR2 YYEEEE. V shed 2 bases and J 3 bases; nucleotides not matched to a gene: 5. The length of the CDR3 is 14 residues. The CDR3 sequence is CASSFRQGRYEQYF. The CDR3 DNA sequence: TGTGCCAGCAGCTTTCGACAGGGTCGCTACGAGCAGTACTTC.

This clonotype was seen repeatedly, ten times or more. V is TRBV27 and J is TRBJ1-5; perhaps TRBD1 as D (6 bases). The V end was cut by 4 bases, the J end by 7 bases, with 8 bases between. The CDR3 extends over 12 amino acids. Germline V lookup: CDR1 MNHEY, CDR2 SMNVEV (reference sequence). The DNA of the CDR3 is TGTGCCAGCAGTTCAGGGGTCCAGCCCCAGCATTTT. Its translation is CASSSGVQPQHF.

This clonotype was seen more than once but under ten times. V usage is TRBV3-1 and J usage is TRBJ1-1; D gene uncertain. This CDR3 region has 13 residues. Germline CDR1 is LGHDT and CDR2 is YNNKEL (reference sequence). Deletions cut 0 bases from V and 5 bases from J, with 7 bases between. For the CDR3, the DNA is TGTGCCAGCAGCCAAGACATAGGGACTGAAGCTTTCTTT. Its protein product is CASSQDIGTEAFF.

This clonotype was counted many times. J is TRBJ1-6 and V is TRBV20-1; TRBD1 aligns across 7 bases. The CDR3 sequence is 15 residues long. CDR1 and CDR2 (germline): DFQATT, SNEGSKA (reference sequence). Trimming took 7 bases from V and 0 from J; bases not matched to a gene: 6. CDR3 amino acids: CSGKTGSSYNSPLHF. Written as DNA, the CDR3 is TGCAGTGGAAAGACAGGGAGCTCCTATAATTCACCCCTCCACTTT.

A few counts support this clonotype. The chain uses TRBV5-1 and TRBJ2-2; D may be TRBD2 (6 bases). Trimming removed 1 base at V and 2 bases at J, with 12 bases between. CDR3 length: 16 amino acids. The V gene's germline CDR1 is SGHRS and CDR2 YFSETQ. The CDR3 region is CASSLPSASNTGELFF. CDR3 nucleotides: TGCGCCAGCAGCTTGCCTAGCGCAAGTAACACCGGGGAGCTGTTTTTT.

This clonotype was detected ten times or more. This rearrangement joins TRBV2 to TRBJ1-1; 7 bases map to TRBD1. V trimming: 5 bases; J trimming: 7 bases; junction bases outside the gene matches: 4. This CDR3 is built from 12 residues. Germline values: CDR1 SNHLY, CDR2 FYNNEI. CDR3 DNA sequence: TGTGCCAGCAGTTGGGACAGATTTGAAGCTTTCTTT. It codes for CASSWDRFEAFF.

The chain recombines TRBV12-3 or TRBV12-4 with TRBJ2-5, with 11 bases fitting TRBD2. The CDR3 is 14 amino acids. V was pared by 6 bases and J by 5 bases, with 5 bases of the junction left unmatched. The CDR3, as DNA: TGTGCCAGCAGCTCTAGCGGGAGGCGGGAGACCCAGTACTTC. Translating gives CASSSSGRRETQYF.

The chain uses TRBV29-1 and TRBJ2-3, with D unclear. Trimming cost V 2 bases and J 3 bases, with 12 bases left between them. This CDR3 has 14 amino acids. Germline assignment: CDR1 SQVTM and CDR2 ANQGSEA. CDR3 in amino acids: CSVESSPQTDTQYF. CDR3 DNA: TGCAGCGTTGAAAGCTCCCCCCAAACAGATACGCAGTATTTT.

This clonotype was counted between two and nine times. This sequence joins TRBV5-1 and TRBJ1-2; 7 bases agree with TRBD1. The germline CDR1 and CDR2 sequences are SGHRS and YFSETQ. Trimming took 4 bases from V and 2 from J; bases not matched to a gene: 8. The CDR3 consists of 15 residues. CDR3: CASSQDRARNYGYTF. The CDR3 region has the DNA TGCGCCAGCAGCCAAGACAGGGCGCGGAACTATGGCTACACCTTC.

At least ten counts were recorded for this clonotype. The V gene is TRBV7-2, the J gene TRBJ2-7; TRBD2 agrees at 10 bases. V lost 0 bases and J lost 3; bases outside the gene matches: 2. Germline CDR1 reads SGHTA; CDR2 reads FQGNSA. This CDR3 comprises 15 residues. Here the CDR3 reads CASSLALAGNYEQYF. CDR3 coding DNA: TGTGCCAGCAGCTTAGCACTAGCGGGGAACTACGAGCAGTACTTC.

This clonotype occurred many times. This chain connects TRBV11-2 to TRBJ2-7, with no clear D. The CDR3 is made up of 13 amino acids. Trimming removed 6 bases from V and 2 bases from J, with 11 bases in between. In germline, CDR1 is SGHAT, CDR2 FQNNGV. The CDR3 protein is CASSLHAPYEQYF. Here the CDR3 DNA reads TGTGCCAGCAGTCTACACGCCCCCTACGAGCAGTACTTC.